Included here is one TCR beta chain sequence, with context. The target of this receptor is not known. No clone much larger than this one lies a single base away; base qualities are absent. The library was produced with 5' RACE. The sequencer was an Illumina HiSeq 2500. The second PCR ran for roughly 6 to 11 cycles and used a J-beta primer mix along with a sample-barcoded 5' primer. Each TCR beta cDNA molecule received a unique molecular identifier from a template-switch 5' adaptor carrying 12 random nucleotides. Each sample yielded at least 3 million CDR3-containing paired-end reads. The Mint cDNA synthesis kit, primed by a TRBC-specific oligonucleotide, was used to synthesize first-strand cDNA from all RNA. Following uracil-DNA glycosylase treatment, a first 18-cycle PCR with universal primers M1SS and BC2_uni_R was performed on all cDNA. As for the authors' bioinformatics: For normalization, 1 million high-quality reads, each with a distinct molecular identifier, were randomly selected from each sample. Instead of being binned into consensus sequences, reads that shared molecular identifiers were thrown out. CDR3 identification, clonotype clustering and error correction used MiTCR with a Q25 quality threshold and the strictest error-elimination algorithm. A nonparametric unseen species model with Euler transformation was used to estimate a lower bound on total TCR beta diversity. The public sequencing data were trimmed at Q25 with fastp and processed into clonotypes with MiXCR by TCRdb, which kept only in-frame beta chains. Every CDR3 protein is listed once, alongside the most common genes and DNA of its rows. The V and J calls were not made by the authors but by TCRdb's processing. In this sample the table shows 920,000 or so distinct CDR3 sequences, 45% of which occur a single time. In total, the top ten clones hold under 20% of the sample.

Donors were roughly 40 systemically healthy Caucasian individuals from Russia aged 6 to 90 years. Roughly 10 milliliters of peripheral blood were drawn from each donor into EDTA-treated Vacutainer tubes. Ficoll-Paque density-gradient centrifugation was used to isolate PBMCs, with at least 6 million per sample. Total RNA, at least 6 micrograms per sample, was extracted from PBMCs with Trizol reagent. The percentages of naive CD45RAhigh/CD27high T cells were determined by flow cytometry on a PBMC aliquot from every donor. Sequences MNHEY (CDR1) and SMNVEV (CDR2) are obtained from the germline V gene (reference sequence). The CDR3 has 14 amino acids, counting the end cysteine and phenylalanine. The read is trimmed to its CDR3 DNA, 42 bases read in frame from base 1. This sample is drawn from a study of blood T cells in healthy people across ages (dated by TCRdb to 2015 to 2017). At the level of the whole study: In model experiments, roughly one uniquely barcoded TCR beta cDNA molecule per two T cells was captured by template switching. Donors of different ages were randomly distributed across sequencing lanes to avoid experimental bias. Four age groups were formed from the donors: young (average roughly 15 years), middle-aged (less than 40), aged (roughly 59) and long-lived (around 80). Using the same blood draw, the study looked at two additional independent replicas of 1 million unique cDNA reads for two donors, one aged 18 to 30 and the other aged 80 or older. Using deep sequencing normalized with unique cDNA molecular identifiers, the study measured how TCR beta repertoire diversity changes with age.

Results and caveats for the whole study, not just this receptor: Since profiling was done on bulk unsorted PBMCs, naive and antigen-experienced compartments could not be conclusively compared. There was a strong correlation between observed TCR beta diversity and the percentage of naive T cells measured by flow cytometry. Estimates of total diversity from one million sequenced T cells were regarded as lower bounds and underestimates. The long-lived group showed more naive CD4+ T cells, fewer expanded clones and increased TCR diversity than the aged group, suggesting age selection. The CMV infection status of donors was not known, potentially confounding age-related changes in expanded clonotypes. Observed TCR beta diversity per million T cells fell roughly linearly with age, and a significant reduction was already apparent by age around 36.

The sequencing sample was made of blood. The chain is encoded by TRBV27 joined to TRBJ2-5; the D region possibly corresponds to TRBD2 (6 bases align). The assigned J gene may be wrong: the sequence end matches TRBJ2-7 better. The receptor comes from a woman aged 60-75 years in good health. In nucleotides, the sequence is TGTGCCAGCACCCCTCGGGGGATCCTAGACGAGCAGTACTTC. The translation is CASTPRGILDEQYF.